A selection of T cell receptor beta chains follows, all from one sample in a study of cytomegalovirus exposure and HLA in healthy donors. The table came from immunoSEQ multiplex PCR; TCRdb's copy has only in-frame clones and leaves some out. The table lists around 150,000 clones, 60% to 80% of them singletons. The sequenced sample was PBMCs. These receptors all stem from a man between 60 and 75 years old in good health and CMV-seronegative. Both conserved end residues are part of each CDR3. The order of the fields is V gene, clone size, J gene, D gene, CDR3 protein, CDR3 DNA. A D gene is named only where the DNA matches it firmly. A clone size is listed for some rows: how often the clone was seen (once, few, many), or a class if it is expanded.

v_gene: TRBV9
abundance: -
j_gene: TRBJ2-7
d_gene: TRBD1
CDR3aa: CASSARQGAGYEQYF
CDR3nt: TGTGCCAGCAGCGCCCGACAGGGGGCAGGATACGAGCAGTACTTC

v_gene: TRBV28
abundance: -
j_gene: TRBJ1-1
d_gene: -
CDR3aa: CASSFQLNTEAFF
CDR3nt: TGTGCCAGCAGTTTCCAGTTGAACACTGAAGCTTTCTTT

v_gene: TRBV10-3
abundance: -
j_gene: TRBJ1-1
d_gene: -
CDR3aa: CAITLQGNTEAFF
CDR3nt: TGTGCCATCACCCTCCAGGGGAACACTGAAGCTTTCTTT

v_gene: TRBV7-2
abundance: -
j_gene: TRBJ2-1
d_gene: TRBD2
CDR3aa: CASRASAGDHNEQFF
CDR3nt: TGTGCCAGCAGAGCCTCGGCGGGAGACCACAATGAGCAGTTCTTC

v_gene: TRBV27
abundance: -
j_gene: TRBJ2-1
d_gene: TRBD2
CDR3aa: CASSNLPFPTSGSYNEQFF
CDR3nt: TGTGCCAGCAGTAACCTCCCGTTCCCGACTAGCGGATCCTACAATGAGCAGTTCTTC

v_gene: TRBV7-2
abundance: -
j_gene: TRBJ2-3
d_gene: -
CDR3aa: CASSPTGAFRGATQYF
CDR3nt: TGTGCCAGCAGCCCGACAGGGGCCTTCCGGGGGGCTACGCAGTATTTT

v_gene: TRBV5-1
abundance: few
j_gene: TRBJ1-1
d_gene: -
CDR3aa: CASSPLSGGTEAFF
CDR3nt: TGCGCCAGCAGCCCGTTAAGCGGGGGCACTGAAGCTTTCTTT

v_gene: TRBV28
abundance: -
j_gene: TRBJ2-7
d_gene: -
CDR3aa: CASRLYSYEQYF
CDR3nt: TGTGCCAGCAGACTTTACAGCTACGAGCAGTACTTC

v_gene: TRBV2
abundance: -
j_gene: TRBJ1-4
d_gene: -
CDR3aa: CASSSIAGPVGEKLFF
CDR3nt: TGTGCCAGCAGTAGCATTGCGGGGCCGGTGGGTGAAAAACTGTTTTTT

v_gene: TRBV18
abundance: -
j_gene: TRBJ1-4
d_gene: -
CDR3aa: CASSIGEQGSEKLFF
CDR3nt: TGTGCCAGCTCCATCGGGGAGCAGGGGTCCGAAAAACTGTTTTTT

v_gene: TRBV7-9
abundance: -
j_gene: TRBJ1-4
d_gene: TRBD1
CDR3aa: CASSPPRQGPAATNEKLFF
CDR3nt: TGTGCCAGCAGCCCGCCCAGACAGGGCCCAGCTGCAACTAATGAAAAACTGTTTTTT

v_gene: TRBV5-6
abundance: -
j_gene: TRBJ1-2
d_gene: -
CDR3aa: CASSPRAPRGYGYTF
CDR3nt: TGTGCCAGCAGCCCCCGGGCCCCACGGGGCTATGGCTACACCTTC

v_gene: TRBV4-1
abundance: -
j_gene: TRBJ2-5
d_gene: -
CDR3aa: CASSQPYDRGGEQYF
CDR3nt: TGCGCCAGCAGCCAACCATACGACAGGGGAGGGGAGCAGTACTTC

v_gene: TRBV5-4
abundance: -
j_gene: TRBJ2-5
d_gene: TRBD1
CDR3aa: CASSQQSRQGETQYF
CDR3nt: TGTGCCAGCAGCCAACAATCACGACAGGGAGAGACCCAGTACTTC

v_gene: TRBV28
abundance: few
j_gene: TRBJ2-3
d_gene: TRBD1
CDR3aa: CASRTWGTGGVDTQYF
CDR3nt: TGTGCCAGCAGGACATGGGGGACAGGGGGCGTAGATACGCAGTATTTT

v_gene: TRBV27
abundance: -
j_gene: TRBJ2-7
d_gene: TRBD2
CDR3aa: CASSPAGGAYEQYF
CDR3nt: TGTGCCAGCAGTCCAGCGGGAGGTGCCTACGAGCAGTATTTC

v_gene: TRBV5-4
abundance: once
j_gene: TRBJ2-2
d_gene: -
CDR3aa: CASSLSGQPTGELFF
CDR3nt: TGTGCCAGCAGCCTCTCAGGACAGCCCACCGGGGAGCTGTTTTTT

v_gene: TRBV11-3
abundance: -
j_gene: TRBJ2-2
d_gene: TRBD1
CDR3aa: CASSPETGSNTGELFF
CDR3nt: TGTGCCAGCAGCCCTGAGACAGGGTCGAACACCGGGGAGCTGTTTTTT

v_gene: TRBV5-1
abundance: few
j_gene: TRBJ1-6
d_gene: TRBD1
CDR3aa: CASSPLTGDPLHF
CDR3nt: TGCGCCAGCAGCCCACTGACAGGGGATCCCCTCCACTTT

v_gene: TRBV7-2
abundance: -
j_gene: TRBJ2-5
d_gene: TRBD2
CDR3aa: CASSGRLAPETQYF
CDR3nt: TGTGCCAGCAGCGGGAGACTAGCCCCAGAGACCCAGTACTTC

v_gene: TRBV6-5
abundance: -
j_gene: TRBJ1-1
d_gene: -
CDR3aa: CASSYTSGLPNTEAFF
CDR3nt: TGTGCCAGCAGTTACACCAGCGGCCTCCCGAACACTGAAGCTTTCTTT

v_gene: TRBV21-1
abundance: -
j_gene: TRBJ2-7
d_gene: -
CDR3aa: CASNPLTSGGTYEQYF
CDR3nt: TGTGCCAGCAATCCACTGACTAGCGGGGGGACCTACGAGCAGTACTTC

v_gene: TRBV5-1
abundance: -
j_gene: TRBJ1-5
d_gene: -
CDR3aa: CASSPGHRGNQPQHF
CDR3nt: TGCGCCAGCAGCCCGGGACACCGGGGCAATCAGCCCCAGCATTTT

v_gene: TRBV6-5
abundance: -
j_gene: TRBJ2-3
d_gene: -
CDR3aa: CASRQQGRTDTQYF
CDR3nt: TGTGCCAGCAGGCAACAGGGGAGGACAGATACGCAGTATTTT

v_gene: TRBV30
abundance: -
j_gene: TRBJ2-1
d_gene: TRBD1
CDR3aa: CAWSTPGQGASYNEQFF
CDR3nt: TGTGCCTGGAGTACGCCGGGACAGGGGGCATCCTACAATGAGCAGTTCTTC

v_gene: TRBV10-3
abundance: -
j_gene: TRBJ2-2
d_gene: -
CDR3aa: CAISASGWQTGELFF
CDR3nt: TGTGCCATCAGTGCGTCCGGGTGGCAGACCGGGGAGCTGTTTTTT

v_gene: TRBV7-2
abundance: -
j_gene: TRBJ1-4
d_gene: TRBD1
CDR3aa: CASSLRTGSDEKLFF
CDR3nt: TGTGCCAGCAGCTTACGGACAGGGTCTGATGAAAAACTGTTTTTT

v_gene: TRBV6-5
abundance: -
j_gene: TRBJ2-3
d_gene: -
CDR3aa: CASRRGRGHTQYF
CDR3nt: TGTGCCAGCAGAAGGGGTCGTGGGCATACGCAGTATTTT

v_gene: TRBV30
abundance: -
j_gene: TRBJ2-3
d_gene: TRBD2
CDR3aa: CAWSLVAGVTDTQYF
CDR3nt: TGTGCCTGGAGTTTAGTAGCGGGAGTTACAGATACGCAGTATTTT

v_gene: TRBV21-1
abundance: -
j_gene: TRBJ2-3
d_gene: -
CDR3aa: CVSSPEKNGGGTDTQYF
CDR3nt: TGTGTCAGCAGCCCCGAAAAGAACGGGGGGGGGACAGATACGCAGTATTTT

v_gene: TRBV5-1
abundance: few
j_gene: TRBJ2-1
d_gene: -
CDR3aa: CASSLFINNEQFF
CDR3nt: TGCGCCAGCAGCTTGTTTATTAACAATGAGCAGTTCTTC

v_gene: TRBV5-6
abundance: -
j_gene: TRBJ2-5
d_gene: -
CDR3aa: CASSLVVRDGEETQYF
CDR3nt: TGTGCCAGCAGCTTGGTGGTCAGGGATGGCGAAGAGACCCAGTACTTC

v_gene: TRBV6-5
abundance: -
j_gene: TRBJ2-3
d_gene: TRBD2
CDR3aa: CASTLRTSGSQYF
CDR3nt: TGTGCCAGCACCCTACGGACTAGCGGTTCCCAGTATTTT

v_gene: TRBV6-5
abundance: -
j_gene: TRBJ1-3
d_gene: -
CDR3aa: CASSYQSGNTIYF
CDR3nt: TGTGCCAGCAGTTACCAATCTGGAAACACCATATATTTT

v_gene: TRBV7-8
abundance: few
j_gene: TRBJ2-5
d_gene: TRBD1
CDR3aa: CASKGQAAQETQYF
CDR3nt: TGTGCCAGCAAGGGACAGGCCGCCCAAGAGACCCAGTACTTC

v_gene: TRBV19
abundance: -
j_gene: TRBJ2-1
d_gene: TRBD2
CDR3aa: CASSITGGYEQFF
CDR3nt: TGTGCCAGTAGTATTACGGGGGGTTATGAGCAGTTCTTC

v_gene: TRBV2
abundance: -
j_gene: TRBJ2-1
d_gene: TRBD2
CDR3aa: CASSEAGSGSNEQFF
CDR3nt: TGTGCCAGCAGTGAAGCGGGCAGCGGGAGTAATGAGCAGTTCTTC

v_gene: TRBV14
abundance: -
j_gene: TRBJ2-7
d_gene: TRBD2
CDR3aa: CASSPGAGVSYEQYF
CDR3nt: TGTGCCAGCAGCCCTGGAGCGGGAGTCAGCTACGAGCAGTACTTC

v_gene: TRBV4-3
abundance: -
j_gene: TRBJ1-3
d_gene: -
CDR3aa: CASSQDYVGQGVLSGDGNTIYF
CDR3nt: TGCGCCAGCAGCCAAGATTATGTAGGGCAGGGTGTATTATCGGGTGATGGAAACACCATATATTTT

v_gene: TRBV6-5
abundance: -
j_gene: TRBJ1-2
d_gene: TRBD1
CDR3aa: CASTLDRNTNYGYTF
CDR3nt: TGTGCCAGCACCCTGGACAGGAATACTAACTATGGCTACACCTTC

v_gene: TRBV9
abundance: few
j_gene: TRBJ2-2
d_gene: TRBD2
CDR3aa: CASSPRLATGELFF
CDR3nt: TGTGCCAGCAGCCCCAGACTAGCAACCGGGGAGCTGTTTTTT

v_gene: TRBV7-2
abundance: -
j_gene: TRBJ2-2
d_gene: TRBD2
CDR3aa: CASSLEGLAGRAGELFF
CDR3nt: TGTGCCAGCAGCTTAGAGGGACTAGCGGGGAGAGCCGGGGAGCTGTTTTTT

v_gene: TRBV7-2
abundance: -
j_gene: TRBJ1-1
d_gene: -
CDR3aa: CASSPRTVNTEAFF
CDR3nt: TGTGCCAGCAGCCCTAGGACAGTGAACACTGAAGCTTTCTTT

v_gene: TRBV7-2
abundance: -
j_gene: TRBJ2-3
d_gene: TRBD2
CDR3aa: CASSLLRGGVGDTQYF
CDR3nt: TGTGCCAGCAGCTTATTGCGGGGGGGCGTCGGAGATACGCAGTATTTT

v_gene: TRBV11-2
abundance: once
j_gene: TRBJ1-2
d_gene: -
CDR3aa: CASSLAQGLGYTF
CDR3nt: TGTGCCAGCAGCTTAGCTCAGGGGCTTGGCTACACCTTC

v_gene: TRBV28
abundance: once
j_gene: TRBJ1-2
d_gene: -
CDR3aa: CASSPPTGSYGYTF
CDR3nt: TGTGCCAGCAGTCCCCCTACTGGGAGCTATGGCTACACCTTC

v_gene: TRBV19
abundance: -
j_gene: TRBJ1-1
d_gene: TRBD1
CDR3aa: CASSPRTGTGGEAFF
CDR3nt: TGTGCCAGTAGCCCGCGGACAGGAACTGGGGGTGAAGCTTTCTTT

v_gene: TRBV5-1
abundance: -
j_gene: TRBJ1-2
d_gene: TRBD1
CDR3aa: CASSVGQGLVSNYGYTF
CDR3nt: TGCGCCAGCAGCGTGGGACAGGGTTTGGTATCGAACTATGGCTACACCTTC

v_gene: TRBV7-9
abundance: -
j_gene: TRBJ1-4
d_gene: -
CDR3aa: CASSPGVVAEKLFF
CDR3nt: TGTGCCAGCAGCCCAGGGGTAGTTGCTGAAAAACTGTTTTTT

v_gene: TRBV7-8
abundance: few
j_gene: TRBJ2-1
d_gene: -
CDR3aa: CASRLTGAGRVYNEQFF
CDR3nt: TGTGCCAGCAGGTTGACGGGAGCAGGGCGAGTCTACAATGAGCAGTTCTTC

v_gene: TRBV27
abundance: -
j_gene: TRBJ1-2
d_gene: -
CDR3aa: CASSTGDYGYTF
CDR3nt: TGTGCCAGCAGTACCGGGGACTATGGCTACACCTTC

v_gene: TRBV9
abundance: -
j_gene: TRBJ2-1
d_gene: -
CDR3aa: CASSVTAGSYNEQFF
CDR3nt: TGTGCCAGCAGCGTAACCGCGGGTTCCTACAATGAGCAGTTCTTC

v_gene: TRBV19
abundance: -
j_gene: TRBJ2-7
d_gene: TRBD2
CDR3aa: CASSTHSQGLAAYEQYF
CDR3nt: TGTGCCAGTAGTACTCACTCCCAGGGACTAGCGGCCTACGAGCAGTACTTC

v_gene: TRBV7-2
abundance: -
j_gene: TRBJ2-3
d_gene: -
CDR3aa: CASSLDLSGTDTQYF
CDR3nt: TGTGCCAGCAGCTTAGATCTTAGCGGCACAGATACGCAGTATTTT

v_gene: TRBV11-2
abundance: -
j_gene: TRBJ2-1
d_gene: -
CDR3aa: CASSLPRDNNEQFF
CDR3nt: TGTGCCAGCAGCTTGCCCCGGGACAACAATGAGCAGTTCTTC

v_gene: TRBV5-8
abundance: once
j_gene: TRBJ1-1
d_gene: -
CDR3aa: CASSFVGGTGEAFF
CDR3nt: TGTGCCAGCAGCTTTGTGGGGGGTACGGGTGAAGCTTTCTTT

v_gene: TRBV6-5
abundance: -
j_gene: TRBJ2-5
d_gene: -
CDR3aa: CASSFRGLGRQETQYF
CDR3nt: TGTGCCAGCAGTTTCAGGGGCTTGGGACGGCAAGAGACCCAGTACTTC

v_gene: TRBV19
abundance: once
j_gene: TRBJ2-7
d_gene: TRBD2
CDR3aa: CASSIGTSEQYF
CDR3nt: TGTGCCAGTAGTATCGGGACTAGCGAGCAGTACTTC

v_gene: TRBV4-1
abundance: -
j_gene: TRBJ2-3
d_gene: TRBD2
CDR3aa: CASSHLGRLAGGDTQYF
CDR3nt: TGCGCCAGCAGCCATTTGGGGAGACTAGCGGGAGGGGATACGCAGTATTTT

v_gene: TRBV19
abundance: -
j_gene: TRBJ1-5
d_gene: TRBD1
CDR3aa: CASSPGTGANQPQHF
CDR3nt: TGTGCCAGTAGTCCCGGGACAGGAGCCAATCAGCCCCAGCATTTT